Below, one T cell receptor beta chain is given with its context. Some clones are missing from TCRdb's copy, which holds only in-frame ones; the method was immunoSEQ multiplex PCR. This sample carries tens of thousands of clones, just over 85% of them seen once, and the ten largest clones take 5% to 6%. This sample is drawn from a study of cytotoxic CD8 clonotypes in ibrutinib-treated CLL. Study-level information: Response samples were taken after a median roughly 13 months of treatment, range 6 to 36.

Trimming pared 1 base from V and 3 bases from J, leaving 6 bases between. CDR1 is LNHDA and CDR2 is SQIVND in the germline V gene (reference sequence). The CDR3 runs 13 residues. V gene TRBV19 combines with J gene TRBJ2-5; D is ambiguous. The input for sequencing was PBMCs, taken before ibrutinib treatment. This sequence originates from a human donor with chronic lymphocytic leukemia. CDR3: CASSIGVEETQYF. The CDR3 bases are TGTGCCAGTAGTATAGGGGTAGAAGAGACCCAGTACTTC.